The present TCR beta chain was sequenced within a study of control samples from healthy donors and cancer patients. Germline loops: CDR1 MNHEY, CDR2 SVGEGT. V shed 5 bases and J 1 base; nucleotides not matched to a gene: 4. There are 15 residues in the CDR3. Profiling relied on immunoSEQ multiplex PCR, and the TCRdb table lists in-frame clones only, not all of them. This table holds about 190,000 clones. The sample comprised blood. The V call is TRBV6-2 or TRBV6-3, the J call TRBJ2-1, with 8 bases matching TRBD1. This sequence originates from a woman in her twenties or thirties in good health. CDR3 DNA sequence: TGTGCCAGCAGTAACCGGGACAGGTCCTACAATGAGCAGTTCTTC. It is translated as CASSNRDRSYNEQFF.